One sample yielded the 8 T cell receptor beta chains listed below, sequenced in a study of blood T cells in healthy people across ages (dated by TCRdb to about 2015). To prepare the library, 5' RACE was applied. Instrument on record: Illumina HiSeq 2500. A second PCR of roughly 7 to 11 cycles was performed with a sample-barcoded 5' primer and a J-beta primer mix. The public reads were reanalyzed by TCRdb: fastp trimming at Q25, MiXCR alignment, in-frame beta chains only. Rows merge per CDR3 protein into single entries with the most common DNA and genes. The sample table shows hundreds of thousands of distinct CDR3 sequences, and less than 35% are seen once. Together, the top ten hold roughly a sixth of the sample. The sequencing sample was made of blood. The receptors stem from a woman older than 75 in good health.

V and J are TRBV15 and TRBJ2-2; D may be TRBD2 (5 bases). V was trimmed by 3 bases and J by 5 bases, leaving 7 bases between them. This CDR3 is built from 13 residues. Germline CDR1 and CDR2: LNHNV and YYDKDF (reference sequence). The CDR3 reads CATSSRETGELFF. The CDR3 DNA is TGTGCCACCAGCAGTAGGGAGACCGGGGAGCTGTTTTTT.

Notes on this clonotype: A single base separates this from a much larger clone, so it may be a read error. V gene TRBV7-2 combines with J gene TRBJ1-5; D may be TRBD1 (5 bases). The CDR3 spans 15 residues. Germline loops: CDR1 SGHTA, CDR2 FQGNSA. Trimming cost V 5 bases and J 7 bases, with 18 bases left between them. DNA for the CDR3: TGTACCAGCAGCCGAAACACAGGAAAATCACAGCCCCAGCATTTT. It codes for CTSSRNTGKSQPQHF.

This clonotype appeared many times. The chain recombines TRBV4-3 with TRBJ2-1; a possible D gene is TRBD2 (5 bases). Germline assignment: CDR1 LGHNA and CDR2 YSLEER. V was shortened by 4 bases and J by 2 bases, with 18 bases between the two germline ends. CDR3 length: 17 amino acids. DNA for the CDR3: TGCGCCAGCAGCCCCCAATCTTCGTGGACTCCCTACAATGAGCAGTTCTTC. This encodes CASSPQSSWTPYNEQFF.

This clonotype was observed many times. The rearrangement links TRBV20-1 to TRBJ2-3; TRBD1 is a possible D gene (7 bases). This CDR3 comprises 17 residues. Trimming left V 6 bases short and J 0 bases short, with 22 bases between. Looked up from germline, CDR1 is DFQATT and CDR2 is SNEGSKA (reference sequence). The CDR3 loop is CSALTSRGARSTDTQYF. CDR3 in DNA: TGCAGTGCGCTCACTAGCAGGGGGGCCCGGAGCACAGATACGCAGTATTTT.

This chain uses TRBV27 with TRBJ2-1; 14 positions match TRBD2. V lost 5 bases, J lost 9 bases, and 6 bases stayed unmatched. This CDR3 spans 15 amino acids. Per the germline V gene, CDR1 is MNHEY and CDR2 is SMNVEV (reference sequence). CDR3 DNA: TGTGCCAGCAGTATGACTAGCGGGGGGGCTCTTGAGCAGTTCTTC. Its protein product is CASSMTSGGALEQFF.

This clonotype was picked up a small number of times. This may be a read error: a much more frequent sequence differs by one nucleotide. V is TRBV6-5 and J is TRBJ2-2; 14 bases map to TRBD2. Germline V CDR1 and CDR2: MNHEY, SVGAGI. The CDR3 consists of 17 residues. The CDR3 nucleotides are TGTGCCAGCAGTTCCGGGACTAGCGGGGGAAGCGCCGGGGAGCGGTTTTTT. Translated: CASSSGTSGGSAGERFF.

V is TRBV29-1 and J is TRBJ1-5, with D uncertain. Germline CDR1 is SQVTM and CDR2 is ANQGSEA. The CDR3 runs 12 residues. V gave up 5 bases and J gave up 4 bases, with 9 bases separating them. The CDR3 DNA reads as TGCAGCGTTTTACGCGGGAATCAGCCCCAGCATTTT. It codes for CSVLRGNQPQHF.

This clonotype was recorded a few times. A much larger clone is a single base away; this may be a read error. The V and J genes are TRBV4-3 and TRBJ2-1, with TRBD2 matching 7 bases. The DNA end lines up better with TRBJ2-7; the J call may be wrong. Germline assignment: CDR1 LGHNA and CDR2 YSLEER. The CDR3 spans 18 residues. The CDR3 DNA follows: TGCGCCAGCAGCCAAGAGTGGGGTCGGGGGGACCCTCACAATGAGCAGTACTTC. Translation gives CASSQEWGRGDPHNEQYF.